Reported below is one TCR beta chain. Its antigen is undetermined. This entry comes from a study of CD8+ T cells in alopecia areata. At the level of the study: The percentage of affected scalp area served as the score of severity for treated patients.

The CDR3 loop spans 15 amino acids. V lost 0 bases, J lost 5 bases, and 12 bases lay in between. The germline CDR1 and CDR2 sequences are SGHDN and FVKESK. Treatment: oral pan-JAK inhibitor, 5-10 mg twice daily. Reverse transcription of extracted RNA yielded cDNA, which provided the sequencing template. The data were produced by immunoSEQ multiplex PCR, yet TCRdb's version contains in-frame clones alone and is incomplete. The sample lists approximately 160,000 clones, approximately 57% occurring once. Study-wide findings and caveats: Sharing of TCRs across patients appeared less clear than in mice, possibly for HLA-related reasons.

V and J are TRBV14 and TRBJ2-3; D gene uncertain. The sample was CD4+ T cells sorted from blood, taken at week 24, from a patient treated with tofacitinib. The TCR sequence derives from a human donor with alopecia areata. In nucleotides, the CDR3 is TGTGCCAGCAGCCAAGATCGTTTTCGGAAAGATACGCAGTATTTT. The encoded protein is CASSQDRFRKDTQYF.